The 20 T cell receptor beta chains below all came from one sample that was sequenced in a study of T cell responses to AZD1222 COVID-19 vaccine. Generated by immunoSEQ multiplex PCR, the TCRdb table keeps only in-frame clones and is missing some. Found here are 100,000 to 150,000 clones, 80% to 95% of them singletons; the top ten hold under 2%. The starting material was peripheral blood, obtained 28 days after the second AZD1222 dose. The origin of the receptors is an adult who received the AZD1222 COVID-19 vaccine.

This clone is a singleton in its sample. V is TRBV2 and J is TRBJ2-7; either TRBD1 or TRBD2 may fit D (5 bases each). This CDR3 has 14 amino acids. Germline loops: CDR1 SNHLY, CDR2 FYNNEI. The V end was cut by 10 bases, the J end by 0 bases, with 16 bases between. CDR3 nucleotides: TGTGCCACCAGGGACGGCCGTAACTCCTACGAGCAGTACTTC. Amino acid sequence: CATRDGRNSYEQYF.

The chain is built from TRBV7-3 and TRBJ2-5; D might be TRBD2 (6 bases). CDR1 SGHTA and CDR2 FQGTGA come from the germline V gene. The CDR3 is 16 residues long. The V and J ends lost 6 bases and 4 bases respectively, with 21 bases between them. CDR3 bases: TGTGCCAGCAGTCTTGAGCCCTTGGGGGGAGGAGAGACCCAGTACTTC. This sequence encodes CASSLEPLGGGETQYF.

The chain carries TRBV9 and TRBJ2-1; no clear D gene. Germline loops: CDR1 SGDLS, CDR2 YYNGEE. Between the trimmed V and J ends, which lost 3 bases and 2 bases, there was a span of 12 bases. This CDR3 has 15 residues. The CDR3 protein is CASSADVATYNEQFF. The CDR3 DNA reads as TGTGCCAGCAGCGCCGACGTCGCCACCTACAATGAGCAGTTCTTC.

The genes are TRBV2 and TRBJ1-1; TRBD1 might be the D (5 bases). The germline V gene encodes CDR1 SNHLY and CDR2 FYNNEI. With 5 bases removed from V and 4 bases from J, the gap between germline ends came to 11 bases. This CDR3 contains 13 residues. The CDR3 spells CASSQGTFTEAFF. CDR3 bases: TGTGCCAGCAGTCAAGGGACTTTCACTGAAGCTTTCTTT.

The chain has TRBV10-3 and TRBJ1-1; tentative D call: TRBD1 (6 bases). Per germline, CDR1 ENHRY and CDR2 SYGVKD. The CDR3 loop spans 16 amino acids. Deletions cut 5 bases from V and 4 bases from J, with 20 bases between. Written as DNA, the CDR3 is TGTGCCATCAGTTCCTCCCCCCGACAGGTTCCCACTGAAGCTTTCTTT. This encodes CAISSSPRQVPTEAFF.

V gene TRBV5-1 combines with J gene TRBJ1-6, with TRBD1 matching over 7 bases. CDR1 is SGHRS and CDR2 is YFSETQ in the germline V gene. V shed 0 bases, J shed 7 bases, and the junction held 4 bases outside the gene matches. This CDR3 spans 15 amino acids. The CDR3 region has the DNA TGCGCCAGCAGCTTGGCCGGGACAGCAAATTCACCCCTCCACTTT. It encodes CASSLAGTANSPLHF.

This clone was seen ten or more times. This sequence joins TRBV11-2 and TRBJ2-7; no definite D call. The CDR3 is 16 amino acids. In germline, CDR1 is SGHAT, CDR2 FQNNGV. V was trimmed by 5 bases and J by 0 bases, leaving 17 bases between them. The CDR3 DNA reads TGTGCCAGCAGCCCCCTCGGTGGACCGCACTCCTACGAGCAGTACGTC. Translation gives CASSPLGGPHSYEQYV.

This clone was seen only once. The genes are TRBV19 and TRBJ2-1; no reliable D call. Germline V gene sequence: CDR1 LNHDA, CDR2 SQIVND (reference sequence). With 7 bases removed from V and 0 bases from J, the gap between germline ends came to 13 bases. CDR3 length: 15 residues. CDR3 protein: CASTDLQDSYNEQFF. The CDR3 DNA is TGTGCCAGTACCGACCTCCAGGACTCCTACAATGAGCAGTTCTTC.

The chain employs TRBV5-1 and TRBJ2-5; TRBD2 agrees at 7 bases. The CDR3 totals 15 residues. V lost 0 bases to trimming and J lost 2 bases; unmatched junction nucleotides: 4. Germline CDR1 and CDR2: SGHRS and YFSETQ. DNA of the CDR3: TGCGCCAGCAGCTTGGGTGGGGGGGATCAAGAGACCCAGTACTTC. Translating it yields CASSLGGGDQETQYF.

V and J are TRBV2 and TRBJ1-3; weak D call: TRBD1 (5 bases). V was pared by 8 bases and J by 0 bases, with 20 bases between. The CDR3 sequence is 17 residues long. Per the germline V gene, CDR1 is SNHLY and CDR2 is FYNNEI. CDR3 protein: CASGNRWGPSSGNTIYF. Here the CDR3 DNA reads TGTGCCAGCGGGAACCGTTGGGGACCGAGCTCTGGAAACACCATATATTTT. Filled out from reference TRBV2 and TRBJ1-3, the complete variable domain reads EPEVTQTPSHQVTQMGQEVILRCVPISNHLYFYWYRQILGQKVEFLVSFYNNEISEKSEIFDDQFSVERPDGSNFTLKIRSTKLEDSAMYFCASGNRWGPSSGNTIYFGEGSWLTVV.

The chain couples TRBV19 to TRBJ2-3, with TRBD1 matching over 9 bases. V shed 8 bases and J 0 bases; nucleotides not matched to a gene: 9. CDR1 and CDR2 (germline): LNHDA, SQIVND (reference sequence). CDR3 size: 16 residues. CDR3 bases: TGTGCCAGTGCCGACAGGGGGTATTCTAGCACAGATACGCAGTATTTT. This sequence encodes CASADRGYSSTDTQYF.

This chain uses TRBV4-1 with TRBJ1-1; D might be TRBD1 (5 bases). The CDR3 covers 13 residues. Trimming cost V 3 bases and J 2 bases, with 7 bases left between them. In germline, CDR1 is MGHRA, CDR2 YSYEKL. The CDR3 region is CASSQGGNTEAFF. DNA for the CDR3: TGCGCCAGCAGCCAGGGGGGAAACACTGAAGCTTTCTTT.

V is TRBV6-5 and J is TRBJ1-1, with 8 bases lining up with TRBD1. This CDR3 contains 14 residues. Germline V gene data show CDR1 as MNHEY and CDR2 as SVGAGI. V dropped 4 bases and J dropped 3; count of bases not matched to a gene: 4. CDR3 DNA sequence: TGTGCCAGCAGTTCGCAGGGGGCGGACACTGAAGCTTTCTTT. This codes for CASSSQGADTEAFF.

The V and J genes are TRBV3-1 (or the pseudogene TRBV3-2) and TRBJ1-1; D call uncertain. Germline CDR1 LGHDT, CDR2 YNNKEL (reference sequence). CDR3 size: 16 residues. V was trimmed by 4 bases and J by 2 bases, leaving 17 bases between them. CDR3 sequence (DNA): TGTGCCAGCAGCCCCAGGCATCGGGCAGTAAACACTGAAGCTTTCTTT. This encodes CASSPRHRAVNTEAFF.

The chain joins TRBV5-1 to TRBJ1-5; 8 positions match TRBD1. V lost 4 bases to trimming and J lost 0 bases; unmatched junction nucleotides: 3. CDR1 is SGHRS, CDR2 YFSETQ, per germline. This CDR3 is 15 amino acids long. The DNA of the CDR3 is TGCGCCAGCAGCCCACAGGGGGGTAGCAATCAGCCCCAGCATTTT. Translating it yields CASSPQGGSNQPQHF.

The CDR3 sequence: CASSFGGGNTIYF. The CDR3 DNA follows: TGTGCCAGCAGTTTTGGGGGCGGAAACACCATATATTTT. J is TRBJ1-3 and V is TRBV12-3 or TRBV12-4, with a tentative D call TRBD1 (6 bases). V was trimmed by 3 bases and J by 4 bases, leaving 7 bases between them. This CDR3 has 13 residues.

The chain links TRBV2 to TRBJ2-3; D uncertain. Between the trimmed V and J ends, which lost 7 bases and 3 bases, there was a span of 17 bases. The CDR3 runs to 15 residues. Germline CDR1 and CDR2: SNHLY and FYNNEI. CDR3 coding DNA: TGTGCCAGCATCACGAGACTGGGGATAACAGATACGCAGTATTTT. As protein: CASITRLGITDTQYF.

This chain connects TRBV11-1 to TRBJ1-2; D gene ambiguous. CDR3 size: 14 residues. The germline V and J ends were trimmed by 3 bases and 0 bases, with 8 bases remaining between them. Germline V CDR1 and CDR2: SGHAT, FQDESV (reference sequence). The CDR3 here is CASSFQNSNYGYTF. CDR3 in DNA: TGTGCCAGCAGCTTCCAAAATTCTAACTATGGCTACACCTTC.

The chain recombines TRBV19 with TRBJ1-5, with TRBD1 matching over 9 bases. The trim removed 4 bases at V and 1 base at J, leaving 11 bases unmatched. The CDR3 has 18 amino acids. Germline lookup yields CDR1 LNHDA and CDR2 SQIVND (reference sequence). The CDR3 region is CASSRPTTGTGSNQPQHF. In nucleotides, the CDR3 is TGTGCCAGTAGTAGACCAACAACCGGGACAGGGAGCAATCAGCCCCAGCATTTT.

V usage is TRBV5-6 and J usage is TRBJ1-5, with a tentative D call TRBD1 (5 bases). V dropped 2 bases and J dropped 7 bases, with 10 bases sitting between them. This CDR3 region has 13 residues. The germline V gene has CDR1 SGHDT and CDR2 YYEEEE. CDR3 amino acids: CASSFQGIQPQHF. The CDR3, as DNA: TGTGCCAGCAGCTTCCAGGGTATCCAGCCCCAGCATTTT.